This T cell receptor beta chain was recorded in a study of blood T cells in healthy people across ages. Overall study results and limits: Versus aged donors, long-lived donors had higher diversity and more naive CD4+ cells. There was a strong correlation between TCR beta diversity and naive T cell percentage.

The CDR3 runs 14 residues. J lost 8 bases, V lost 6 bases, and 7 bases had no gene match. CDR1 and CDR2 (germline): MNHEY, SVGEGT. Drawn from each donor were approximately 10 milliliters of peripheral blood. Every sample gave at least 6 micrograms of total RNA when it was extracted. Comment on this clonotype: Its cognate antigen is unknown.

A sample-barcoded 5' primer and a J-beta primer mix were used in a second PCR of roughly 7 to 11 cycles. TCRdb re-called the 5' RACE reads with MiXCR, one entry per CDR3 protein. The table records about 1,800,000 distinct CDR3 sequences, 28% of them present only once. Sequencing was done on a sample of blood. This chain uses TRBV6-2 or TRBV6-3 with TRBJ2-1, with TRBD2 matching 10 bases. The TCR comes from a woman aged 30 to 39 in good health. CDR3 bases: TGTGCCAGCAGGCGAGCGGGGGGGCTTGATGAGCAGTTCTTC. This encodes CASRRAGGLDEQFF.